This T cell receptor (beta chain) was obtained from a study of regulatory T cells in long-lasting Graves disease. Building the TCR beta libraries relied on iRepertoire HTBI primers, and CDR3 regions underwent Arm-PCR. Original data processing: The samples included 60 to 65 TRBV and some 15 TRBJ segments. TCRdb re-analysed the multiplex PCR reads in MiXCR, keeping a single row per CDR3 protein. The authors' filters were not applied to this entry. Of 400,000 to 450,000 distinct CDR3 sequences detected, 15% to 20% appear once; the ten largest clones hold roughly a tenth. Time point here: newly diagnosed GD, antithyroid drugs for less than 3 months. PBMC RNA served as the TCR library source. The source of the patients was an endocrinology department in Xi'an, China. CDR1 is SNHLY, CDR2 FYNNEI, per germline. This CDR3 contains 15 residues. As concerns this clonotype: At one end, the junction sequence differs from germline, possibly due to a read error.

This same sample was also taken into another study, of T cells in Graves' hyperthyroidism and ophthalmopathy. As reported in that work: Those patients with uncontrolled infection, other autoimmune disease, pregnancy or lactation were excluded. First-round RT-PCR with HTBI primers amplified the TCR CDR3 region.

The TCR comes from a woman aged 25 to 39 with Graves disease. Source: peripheral blood mononuclear cells (PBMCs), taken at new diagnosis, from a patient treated with antithyroid drugs. The gene calls are TRBV2 and TRBJ2-1; D unclear. DNA for the CDR3: TGTGCCAGCAGAGCCACTCCTTCCTCCTACAATGAGCAGCTCTTC. Its protein product is CASRATPSSYNEQLF.